The 6 T cell receptor beta chains reported below all come from one sample, sequenced in a study of shared T cell receptors in the human thymus. Sequencing was performed with immunoSEQ multiplex PCR; in TCRdb, only in-frame clones are kept and a portion is missing. The sample has 500,000 to 750,000 clones, around 89% seen once. These data were likewise used in another study, on human thymus T cells.

The specimen sequenced was thymocytes. The receptors come from a boy younger than two with a congenital heart defect.

The rearrangement joins TRBV6-1 to TRBJ1-4; D unclear. The V and J ends lost 2 bases and 8 bases respectively, with 15 bases between them. This CDR3 spans 15 amino acids. Germline CDR1 reads MNHNS; CDR2 reads SASEGT. CDR3 amino acids: CASSEYRQRREKLFF. Here the CDR3 DNA reads TGTGCCAGCAGTGAATATCGGCAACGGAGGGAAAAACTGTTTTTT.

This clone is a singleton in its sample. The J gene is TRBJ2-7, the V gene TRBV15; 8 nucleotides line up with TRBD2. CDR1 is LNHNV, CDR2 YYDKDF, per germline (reference sequence). With V trimmed by 2 bases and J by 6 bases, 9 bases remained unmatched. The CDR3 consists of 15 residues. The CDR3 DNA is TGTGCCACCAGCAGACCCCCGGGACTAGGGAGCGAGCAGTACTTC. Translated, it gives CATSRPPGLGSEQYF. Full variable domain (rest looked up from reference TRBV15 and TRBJ2-7): DAMVIQNPRYQVTQFGKPVTLSCSQTLNHNVMYWYQQKSSQAPKLLFHYYDKDFNNEADTPDNFQSRRPNTSFCFLDIRSPGLGDTAMYLCATSRPPGLGSEQYFGPGTRLTVT.

This clone was observed once. The chain couples TRBV5-6 to TRBJ2-5; 9 bases match TRBD2. The CDR3 is 14 amino acids. J lost 4 bases, V lost 1 base, and 2 bases had no gene match. CDR1 is SGHDT, CDR2 YYEEEE, per germline. CDR3 nucleotides: TGTGCCAGCAGCTTGCTACTAGCGGGAGAGACCCAGTACTTC. This gives the protein CASSLLLAGETQYF.

The CDR3, as DNA: TGTGCCTGGAGCCGACAGGGTTGGCTAATCGCCGGGGAGCTGTTTTTT. It is translated as CAWSRQGWLIAGELFF. The chain combines TRBV30 with TRBJ2-2, with 7 bases fitting TRBD1. J was trimmed by 6 bases and V by 3 bases; bases with no gene match: 13. This CDR3 is built from 16 residues. Germline V gene data show CDR1 as GTSNPN and CDR2 as SVGIG (reference sequence).

This clone came up once. The V call is TRBV25-1, the J call TRBJ2-5, with TRBD1 matching 7 bases. Germline loops: CDR1 MGHDK, CDR2 SYGVNS. V dropped 7 bases and J dropped 1; count of bases not matched to a gene: 3. This CDR3 comprises 13 residues. The CDR3 loop reads CASTGDSQETQYF. The DNA for the CDR3 is TGTGCCAGCACCGGGGACAGCCAAGAGACCCAGTACTTC.

The gene calls are TRBV18 and TRBJ2-1; 13 bases align to TRBD2. Germline V lookup: CDR1 KGHSH, CDR2 LQKENI. The CDR3 consists of 17 residues. The V gene end was trimmed by 1 base and the J gene end by 8 bases; junction bases not matched to a gene: 8. CDR3 protein: CASSPRTSGRGPDEQFF. CDR3 in DNA: TGTGCCAGCTCACCACGGACTAGCGGGAGAGGTCCCGATGAGCAGTTCTTC.